The T cell receptor (beta chain) described here comes from a study of T-cell reconstitution after alpha-beta-depleted transplantation in children. In its sample, this clonotype was seen many times. Germline V gene lookup returns CDR1 DFQATT and CDR2 SNEGSKA (reference sequence). The V end lost 0 bases, the J end lost 5 bases, and 12 bases lay between the germline ends. This CDR3 region has 14 residues. Unique molecular identifiers tagged the TCRbeta library. TCRdb re-derived calls from the PCR reads in MiXCR, one entry per CDR3 protein. Of a few hundred thousand distinct CDR3 sequences listed, around 12% were seen once; the top ten hold more than 5.5%.

This receptor was taken from a human donor who donated a stem cell graft to a child with combined immunodeficiency. The sample was PBMCs from the stem cell graft donor, taken from the stem cell graft. This chain links TRBV20-1 with TRBJ2-3; perhaps D is TRBD1 or TRBD2 (5 bases each). The CDR3: CSARDPGRGDTQYF. In DNA form, the CDR3 reads TGCAGTGCTAGAGATCCGGGACGAGGAGATACGCAGTATTTT.